Below, 18 T cell receptor beta chains from the same sample are listed, as sequenced in a study of regulatory T cells in long-lasting Graves disease. Time point noted: newly diagnosed GD, antithyroid drugs for less than 3 months. There was RNA extracted from PBMCs, and the TCR library was made from it. To make TCR beta libraries, researchers used iRepertoire HTBI primers and Arm-PCR of CDR3 regions. TCRdb independently ran MiXCR on the multiplex PCR reads; one entry per CDR3 protein. The table has about 530,000 distinct CDR3 sequences, roughly 15% seen once. Another study also made use of these data, one on T cells in Graves' hyperthyroidism and ophthalmopathy.

The sample consisted of peripheral blood mononuclear cells (PBMCs), taken at new diagnosis, from a patient treated with antithyroid drugs. The receptors originated from a middle-aged woman with Graves disease.

This clonotype was counted at least ten times. This chain connects TRBV5-5 to TRBJ1-1, with TRBD1 as a possible D gene (6 bases). Germline V gene data show CDR1 as SGHKS and CDR2 as YYEKEE (reference sequence). V lost 0 bases to trimming and J lost 11 bases, with 17 bases between them. This CDR3 contains 14 residues. DNA for the CDR3: TGTGCCAGCAGCTTGGGGCAGGGGACGGTGGTTGCTTTCTTT. This codes for CASSLGQGTVVAFF.

The chain links TRBV10-3 to TRBJ1-3; D is undetermined. CDR3 size: 12 residues. V was pared by 3 bases and J by 7 bases, with 7 bases between. Germline V gene lookup returns CDR1 ENHRY and CDR2 SYGVKD. For the CDR3, the DNA is TGTGCCATCAGTGAAGCGGCCAACACCATATATTTT. Translating gives CAISEAANTIYF.

This clonotype has at least ten counts. The J gene is TRBJ2-1, the V gene TRBV2; 8 positions match TRBD2. The junction had 4 bases not matched to a gene; V was cut back by 6 bases and J by 0 bases. The CDR3 spans 15 residues. CDR1 is SNHLY and CDR2 is FYNNEI in the germline V gene. CDR3: CASSPGTSSYNEQFF. CDR3 DNA: TGTGCCAGCAGCCCCGGGACTAGCTCCTACAATGAGCAGTTCTTC.

This clonotype was picked up a small number of times. The CDR3 here is CASSDYRAGRYEQYF. The DNA of the CDR3 is TGTGCCAGCAGTGATTACAGGGCCGGGAGGTACGAGCAGTACTTC. The chain combines TRBV25-1 with TRBJ2-7; tentatively, D is TRBD2 (7 bases). The CDR3 contains 15 residues. Trimming cost V 3 bases and J 4 bases, with 16 bases left between them. Per the germline V gene, CDR1 is MGHDK and CDR2 is SYGVNS.

This clonotype came up many times. The chain recombines TRBV6-1 with TRBJ1-1, with D unclear. The CDR3 covers 12 residues. Trimming cost V 4 bases and J 8 bases, with 11 bases left between them. Germline values: CDR1 MNHNS, CDR2 SASEGT. The CDR3: CASSGSQREAFF. DNA of the CDR3: TGTGCCAGCAGTGGTAGTCAACGGGAAGCTTTCTTT.

This clonotype was detected ten times or more. The rearrangement joins TRBV12-3 or TRBV12-4 to TRBJ1-5; 9 bases map to TRBD1. This CDR3 is 15 amino acids long. V lost 7 bases, J lost 6 bases, and 10 bases stayed unmatched. Here the CDR3 DNA reads TGTGCCAGCACCTTGGGACAGGGACGAGGTCAGCCCCAGCATTTT. Its protein is CASTLGQGRGQPQHF.

This sequence joins TRBV25-1 and TRBJ2-2; no clear D. Trimming shortened V by 8 bases and J by 2 bases, and 12 bases separated the two germline ends. The V gene's germline CDR1 is MGHDK and CDR2 SYGVNS. This CDR3 has 14 amino acids. CDR3 DNA: TGTGCCAGCCGAAGCCTAGATAACACCGGGGAGCTGTTTTTT. It translates to CASRSLDNTGELFF.

The sample holds many counts of this clonotype. This chain uses TRBV20-1 with TRBJ1-2, with D uncertain. The length of the CDR3 is 15 residues. Trimming left V 2 bases short and J 4 bases short, with 17 bases between. CDR1 is DFQATT, CDR2 SNEGSKA, per germline (reference sequence). The CDR3 DNA sequence: TGCAGTGCTAGAAGGCCCGGTCGAAAGGGCTATGGCTACACCTTC. Its protein product is CSARRPGRKGYGYTF.

The chain has TRBV29-1 and TRBJ1-4; D is possibly TRBD1 (5 bases). Germline CDR1 reads SQVTM; CDR2 reads ANQGSEA. There are 12 residues in the CDR3. V shed 5 bases and J shed 1 base, with 5 bases lying between them. CDR3: CSVRGTNEKLFF. CDR3 nucleotides: TGCAGCGTTAGGGGAACTAATGAAAAACTGTTTTTT.

This chain joins TRBV11-3 and TRBJ2-1; 7 nucleotides line up with TRBD1. V was pared by 5 bases and J by 0 bases, with 4 bases of the junction left unmatched. Germline V CDR1 and CDR2: SGHNT, YENEEA. The CDR3 is made up of 15 amino acids. The CDR3 coding sequence is TGTGCCAGCAGCCCGACAGGGATCTCCTACAATGAGCAGTTCTTC. Amino acids: CASSPTGISYNEQFF.

V is TRBV30 and J is TRBJ1-2, with D perhaps TRBD1 (5 bases). CDR3 length: 12 amino acids. The germline V and J ends were trimmed by 0 bases and 14 bases, with 16 bases remaining between them. Germline V CDR1 and CDR2: GTSNPN, SVGIG (reference sequence). The CDR3 DNA is TGTGCCTGGAGTGTACCAGGGCCAAAGGGAACCTTC. The encoded protein is CAWSVPGPKGTF.

This clonotype was observed a few times. V is TRBV6-1 and J is TRBJ1-1; possibly TRBD1 for D (5 bases). Deletions cut 10 bases from V and 1 base from J, with 13 bases between. Germline CDR1 and CDR2: MNHNS and SASEGT. The CDR3 consists of 13 residues. CDR3 region: CATSIGGNTEAFF. CDR3 coding DNA: TGTGCCACCTCGATTGGGGGGAACACTGAAGCTTTCTTT.

The chain joins TRBV7-2 to TRBJ2-3, with D possibly matching TRBD2 (6 bases). The CDR3 sequence is 15 residues long. CDR1 is SGHTA and CDR2 is FQGNSA in the germline V gene. V gave up 3 bases and J gave up 5 bases, with 15 bases separating them. The CDR3 DNA is TGTGCCAGCAGCTTGGGCGGACTAATGGGAGATACGCAGTATTTT. Translating it yields CASSLGGLMGDTQYF.

Many counts were recorded for this clonotype. The V gene is TRBV3-1, the J gene TRBJ1-2; no reliable D call. Germline CDR1 LGHDT, CDR2 YNNKEL (reference sequence). The CDR3 spans 13 residues. Trimming left V 0 bases short and J 12 bases short, with 14 bases between. As DNA, the CDR3 is TGTGCCAGCAGCCAAGAAGACATACCGCCCCACACCTTC. Translating it yields CASSQEDIPPHTF.

This clonotype was detected only a few times. The DNA for the CDR3 is TGTGCCAGCAGCTCTTTTAGCACAGATACGCAGTATTTT. Its translation: CASSSFSTDTQYF. The V gene is TRBV7-3, the J gene TRBJ2-3; D remains ambiguous. Germline V gene sequence: CDR1 SGHTA, CDR2 FQGTGA. V lost 4 bases and J 0 bases, leaving 5 bases between the germline ends. The CDR3 sequence is 13 residues long.

This clonotype was detected a few times. This may come from a read error, since a much larger clone is one base off. The chain employs TRBV12-3 or TRBV12-4 and TRBJ1-1; D is unclear. The CDR3 runs to 14 residues. The CDR3 DNA reads TGTGCCGGCAGTTTAGCCGAGGTTGGGACTGAAGCTTTCTTT. Translating gives CAGSLAEVGTEAFF.

This sequence joins TRBV27 and TRBJ2-7; TRBD1 matches at 7 bases. The V gene end was trimmed by 2 bases and the J gene end by 3 bases; junction bases not matched to a gene: 10. The germline V gene encodes CDR1 MNHEY and CDR2 SMNVEV (reference sequence). The CDR3 runs to 16 residues. The DNA for the CDR3 is TGTGCCAGCAGTTTAGGCCGGTCTAGGGACAGCTACGAGCAGTACTTC. This encodes CASSLGRSRDSYEQYF.

The chain couples TRBV20-1 to TRBJ2-1; 15 bases map to TRBD2. The CDR3 has 15 amino acids. Germline values: CDR1 DFQATT, CDR2 SNEGSKA (reference sequence). With V trimmed by 6 bases and J by 5 bases, 5 bases remained unmatched. In DNA form, the CDR3 reads TGCAGTGCAAGGACTAGCGGGGGGGACCACAATGAGCAGTTCTTC. Amino acids: CSARTSGGDHNEQFF.